A single sample is the source of the 16 T cell receptor beta chains below, sequenced in a study of T-cell reconstitution after alpha-beta-depleted transplantation in children. The TCRbeta library was prepared with unique molecular identifiers. TCRdb re-called the PCR reads through MiXCR, storing one row per CDR3 protein. The table has hundreds of thousands of distinct CDR3 sequences, around a sixth seen once. The sample consisted of PBMCs from the stem cell graft donor, taken from the stem cell graft. These receptor sequences come from a human donor who donated a stem cell graft to a child with acute myeloid leukemia.

This chain joins TRBV12-3 or TRBV12-4 and TRBJ1-2; the D is unclear. This CDR3 region has 12 residues. V was shortened by 6 bases and J by 5 bases, with 10 bases between the two germline ends. In DNA, the CDR3 is TGTGCCAGCAGCCCCCAGCTGTATGGCTACACCTTC. Translation gives CASSPQLYGYTF.

Ten or more counts support this clonotype. The V call is TRBV5-5, the J call TRBJ2-3; D gene ambiguous. This CDR3 is built from 14 residues. CDR1 and CDR2 (germline): SGHKS, YYEKEE (reference sequence). Trimming removed 2 bases from V and 0 bases from J, with 7 bases in between. The CDR3 DNA reads TGTGCCAGCAGCTTCTACAAGAGCACAGATACGCAGTATTTT. Protein product: CASSFYKSTDTQYF.

The sample holds a few counts of this clonotype. This rearrangement joins TRBV12-5 to TRBJ1-5; TRBD1 agrees at 8 bases. Trimming at V came to 0 bases and at J to 5 bases, leaving 3 bases not matched to a gene. The CDR3 runs 15 residues. Germline-derived CDR1 and CDR2 are LGHNT and FRNRAP. The CDR3, as DNA: TGTGCTAGTGGTTTGGTCGACAGGGGATATCAGCCCCAGCATTTT. Translated, it gives CASGLVDRGYQPQHF.

This clonotype was counted only a few times. The V and J genes are TRBV28 and TRBJ1-2, with no clear D. V dropped 5 bases and J dropped 2 bases, with 9 bases sitting between them. CDR3 length: 13 amino acids. Germline V gives CDR1 MDHEN, CDR2 SYDVKM. This CDR3 reads CASSPQINYGYTF. The CDR3 DNA follows: TGTGCCAGCAGTCCCCAGATAAACTATGGCTACACCTTC.

The gene calls are TRBV5-5 and TRBJ2-3; 12 nucleotides agree with TRBD2. The germline gives CDR1 SGHKS, CDR2 YYEKEE (reference sequence). Trimming cost V 2 bases and J 2 bases; bases outside gene matches: 3. The CDR3 runs to 16 residues. The CDR3 region is CASSFLAGGATDTQYF. The CDR3 DNA sequence: TGTGCCAGCAGCTTTCTAGCGGGGGGGGCCACAGATACGCAGTATTTT.

The V and J genes are TRBV11-2 and TRBJ2-7, with D possibly matching TRBD2 (6 bases). CDR3 size: 14 residues. The germline CDR1 and CDR2 sequences are SGHAT and FQNNGV. V was cut by 1 base and J by 4 bases, with 11 bases left in between. The CDR3 region is CASSLGGSGYEQYV. CDR3 coding DNA: TGTGCCAGCAGCTTAGGGGGTAGCGGATACGAGCAGTACGTC.

The table lists this clonotype with many counts. The chain couples TRBV20-1 to TRBJ1-1; 9 bases are shared with TRBD1. The CDR3 runs to 16 residues. Germline CDR1 is DFQATT and CDR2 is SNEGSKA (reference sequence). Trimming cost V 1 base and J 5 bases; bases outside gene matches: 11. The CDR3 here is CSARVPPGQGRTEAFF. For the CDR3, the DNA is TGCAGTGCTAGAGTTCCCCCGGGACAGGGAAGAACTGAAGCTTTCTTT.

In DNA form, the CDR3 reads TGTGCCATCATGGTCGATTCTAGCACAGATACGCAGTATTTT. Translating gives CAIMVDSSTDTQYF. V and J are TRBV10-3 and TRBJ2-3; D unclear. V was trimmed by 7 bases and J by 0 bases, leaving 11 bases between them. This CDR3 region has 14 residues. CDR1 and CDR2 (germline): ENHRY, SYGVKD.

This chain's CDR3 is CASSPSRERTQGQPQHF. The CDR3, as DNA: TGTGCCAGCAGTCCATCAAGGGAGCGTACACAAGGTCAGCCCCAGCATTTT. The rearrangement uses TRBV12-3 or TRBV12-4 and TRBJ1-5; D is unclear. V was pared by 5 bases and J by 6 bases, with 23 bases between. The CDR3 has 17 amino acids.

This clonotype was counted at least ten times. The chain carries TRBV7-2 and TRBJ2-7; TRBD2 is a possible D gene (6 bases). V was trimmed by 4 bases and J by 3 bases, leaving 10 bases between them. This CDR3 is 13 amino acids long. Germline V gives CDR1 SGHTA, CDR2 FQGNSA. Written as DNA, the CDR3 is TGTGCCAGCAGCTCCTACGGGGGCTACGAGCAGTACGTC. Translation: CASSSYGGYEQYV.

The chain combines TRBV7-9 with TRBJ1-1; 9 bases map to TRBD1. This CDR3 is 15 amino acids long. Trimming at V came to 3 bases and at J to 8 bases, leaving 10 bases not matched to a gene. Germline-derived CDR1 and CDR2 are SEHNR and FQNEAQ (reference sequence). The CDR3: CASSFSGQGPEEAFF. The CDR3 region has the DNA TGTGCCAGCAGCTTTAGTGGACAGGGGCCAGAAGAAGCTTTCTTT.

The CDR3 region has the DNA TGTGCCACCAGCAGAGGACAGGGGAGCTCCTACAATGAGCAGTTCTTC. Amino acid sequence: CATSRGQGSSYNEQFF. The genes are TRBV15 and TRBJ2-1, with 8 bases that match TRBD1. V was pared by 1 base and J by 0 bases, with 2 bases of the junction left unmatched. Germline CDR1 reads LNHNV; CDR2 reads YYDKDF (reference sequence). The CDR3 totals 16 residues.

The chain joins TRBV5-1 to TRBJ2-1, with 11 bases aligning to TRBD2. Trimming at V came to 0 bases and at J to 6 bases, leaving 8 bases not matched to a gene. CDR1 is SGHRS and CDR2 is YFSETQ in the germline V gene. CDR3 length: 17 amino acids. CDR3 nucleotide sequence: TGCGCCAGCAGCTTGGGGGCACTAGCGGGGGCCGGCAATGAGCAGTTCTTC. Translating gives CASSLGALAGAGNEQFF.

As for this clonotype: A much bigger clone sits one base away, suggesting this may be a read error. This sequence joins TRBV20-1 and TRBJ2-1; D tentatively fits TRBD1 or TRBD2 (5 bases each). Trimming removed 0 bases at V and 3 bases at J, with 15 bases between. The CDR3 is made up of 16 amino acids. Germline V gene data show CDR1 as DFQATT and CDR2 as SNEGSKA (reference sequence). Written as DNA, the CDR3 is TGCAGTGCTAGAGACTGGGACGGTGGAGACTACAATGAGCAGTTCTTC. Protein sequence: CSARDWDGGDYNEQFF.

This clonotype has a count of ten or more. The chain links TRBV20-1 to TRBJ2-3; 8 nucleotides agree with TRBD2. Looked up from germline, CDR1 is DFQATT and CDR2 is SNEGSKA (reference sequence). This CDR3 spans 14 amino acids. Trimming at V came to 6 bases and at J to 4 bases, leaving 9 bases not matched to a gene. In nucleotides, the CDR3 is TGCAGTGCGAGACCCGGGGGGGGCGCAGATACGCAGTATTTT. It is translated as CSARPGGGADTQYF.

The V call is TRBV12-3 or TRBV12-4, the J call TRBJ1-1; no reliable D call. V was shortened by 3 bases and J by 3 bases, with 11 bases between the two germline ends. The CDR3 runs to 14 residues. The CDR3 loop reads CASSFLDPDTEAFF. The CDR3 DNA is TGTGCCAGCAGTTTCTTAGACCCGGACACTGAAGCTTTCTTT.